The text below deals with one T cell receptor beta chain. The antigen remains unidentified. V shed 6 bases, J shed 4 bases, and the junction held 7 bases outside the gene matches. This CDR3 region has 15 residues. Looked up from germline, CDR1 is SGHTA and CDR2 is FQGNSA. Together with a sample-barcoded 5' primer, a J-beta primer mix was included in a second PCR lasting roughly 6 to 12 cycles. Every sample gave at least 2.5 million paired-end reads containing CDR3. From the 5' RACE reads, TCRdb called clonotypes with MiXCR, one entry per CDR3 protein. The sample contains roughly 680,000 distinct CDR3 sequences, over 45% of which appear only once. This specimen comes from a study of blood T cells in healthy people across ages. Broader study findings: Whereas aged donors had fewer naive CD4+ cells, long-lived donors had more of them and higher diversity. Age showed a roughly linear inverse relationship with TCR beta diversity per million T cells.

This clonotype was sampled from a woman in her fifties or sixties in good health. This chain uses TRBV7-2 with TRBJ2-5; 11 bases map to TRBD2. Material for sequencing was blood. The CDR3 protein is CASSVAGGLRETQYF. In DNA, the CDR3 is TGTGCCAGCAGTGTAGCGGGAGGGCTTCGAGAGACCCAGTACTTC.